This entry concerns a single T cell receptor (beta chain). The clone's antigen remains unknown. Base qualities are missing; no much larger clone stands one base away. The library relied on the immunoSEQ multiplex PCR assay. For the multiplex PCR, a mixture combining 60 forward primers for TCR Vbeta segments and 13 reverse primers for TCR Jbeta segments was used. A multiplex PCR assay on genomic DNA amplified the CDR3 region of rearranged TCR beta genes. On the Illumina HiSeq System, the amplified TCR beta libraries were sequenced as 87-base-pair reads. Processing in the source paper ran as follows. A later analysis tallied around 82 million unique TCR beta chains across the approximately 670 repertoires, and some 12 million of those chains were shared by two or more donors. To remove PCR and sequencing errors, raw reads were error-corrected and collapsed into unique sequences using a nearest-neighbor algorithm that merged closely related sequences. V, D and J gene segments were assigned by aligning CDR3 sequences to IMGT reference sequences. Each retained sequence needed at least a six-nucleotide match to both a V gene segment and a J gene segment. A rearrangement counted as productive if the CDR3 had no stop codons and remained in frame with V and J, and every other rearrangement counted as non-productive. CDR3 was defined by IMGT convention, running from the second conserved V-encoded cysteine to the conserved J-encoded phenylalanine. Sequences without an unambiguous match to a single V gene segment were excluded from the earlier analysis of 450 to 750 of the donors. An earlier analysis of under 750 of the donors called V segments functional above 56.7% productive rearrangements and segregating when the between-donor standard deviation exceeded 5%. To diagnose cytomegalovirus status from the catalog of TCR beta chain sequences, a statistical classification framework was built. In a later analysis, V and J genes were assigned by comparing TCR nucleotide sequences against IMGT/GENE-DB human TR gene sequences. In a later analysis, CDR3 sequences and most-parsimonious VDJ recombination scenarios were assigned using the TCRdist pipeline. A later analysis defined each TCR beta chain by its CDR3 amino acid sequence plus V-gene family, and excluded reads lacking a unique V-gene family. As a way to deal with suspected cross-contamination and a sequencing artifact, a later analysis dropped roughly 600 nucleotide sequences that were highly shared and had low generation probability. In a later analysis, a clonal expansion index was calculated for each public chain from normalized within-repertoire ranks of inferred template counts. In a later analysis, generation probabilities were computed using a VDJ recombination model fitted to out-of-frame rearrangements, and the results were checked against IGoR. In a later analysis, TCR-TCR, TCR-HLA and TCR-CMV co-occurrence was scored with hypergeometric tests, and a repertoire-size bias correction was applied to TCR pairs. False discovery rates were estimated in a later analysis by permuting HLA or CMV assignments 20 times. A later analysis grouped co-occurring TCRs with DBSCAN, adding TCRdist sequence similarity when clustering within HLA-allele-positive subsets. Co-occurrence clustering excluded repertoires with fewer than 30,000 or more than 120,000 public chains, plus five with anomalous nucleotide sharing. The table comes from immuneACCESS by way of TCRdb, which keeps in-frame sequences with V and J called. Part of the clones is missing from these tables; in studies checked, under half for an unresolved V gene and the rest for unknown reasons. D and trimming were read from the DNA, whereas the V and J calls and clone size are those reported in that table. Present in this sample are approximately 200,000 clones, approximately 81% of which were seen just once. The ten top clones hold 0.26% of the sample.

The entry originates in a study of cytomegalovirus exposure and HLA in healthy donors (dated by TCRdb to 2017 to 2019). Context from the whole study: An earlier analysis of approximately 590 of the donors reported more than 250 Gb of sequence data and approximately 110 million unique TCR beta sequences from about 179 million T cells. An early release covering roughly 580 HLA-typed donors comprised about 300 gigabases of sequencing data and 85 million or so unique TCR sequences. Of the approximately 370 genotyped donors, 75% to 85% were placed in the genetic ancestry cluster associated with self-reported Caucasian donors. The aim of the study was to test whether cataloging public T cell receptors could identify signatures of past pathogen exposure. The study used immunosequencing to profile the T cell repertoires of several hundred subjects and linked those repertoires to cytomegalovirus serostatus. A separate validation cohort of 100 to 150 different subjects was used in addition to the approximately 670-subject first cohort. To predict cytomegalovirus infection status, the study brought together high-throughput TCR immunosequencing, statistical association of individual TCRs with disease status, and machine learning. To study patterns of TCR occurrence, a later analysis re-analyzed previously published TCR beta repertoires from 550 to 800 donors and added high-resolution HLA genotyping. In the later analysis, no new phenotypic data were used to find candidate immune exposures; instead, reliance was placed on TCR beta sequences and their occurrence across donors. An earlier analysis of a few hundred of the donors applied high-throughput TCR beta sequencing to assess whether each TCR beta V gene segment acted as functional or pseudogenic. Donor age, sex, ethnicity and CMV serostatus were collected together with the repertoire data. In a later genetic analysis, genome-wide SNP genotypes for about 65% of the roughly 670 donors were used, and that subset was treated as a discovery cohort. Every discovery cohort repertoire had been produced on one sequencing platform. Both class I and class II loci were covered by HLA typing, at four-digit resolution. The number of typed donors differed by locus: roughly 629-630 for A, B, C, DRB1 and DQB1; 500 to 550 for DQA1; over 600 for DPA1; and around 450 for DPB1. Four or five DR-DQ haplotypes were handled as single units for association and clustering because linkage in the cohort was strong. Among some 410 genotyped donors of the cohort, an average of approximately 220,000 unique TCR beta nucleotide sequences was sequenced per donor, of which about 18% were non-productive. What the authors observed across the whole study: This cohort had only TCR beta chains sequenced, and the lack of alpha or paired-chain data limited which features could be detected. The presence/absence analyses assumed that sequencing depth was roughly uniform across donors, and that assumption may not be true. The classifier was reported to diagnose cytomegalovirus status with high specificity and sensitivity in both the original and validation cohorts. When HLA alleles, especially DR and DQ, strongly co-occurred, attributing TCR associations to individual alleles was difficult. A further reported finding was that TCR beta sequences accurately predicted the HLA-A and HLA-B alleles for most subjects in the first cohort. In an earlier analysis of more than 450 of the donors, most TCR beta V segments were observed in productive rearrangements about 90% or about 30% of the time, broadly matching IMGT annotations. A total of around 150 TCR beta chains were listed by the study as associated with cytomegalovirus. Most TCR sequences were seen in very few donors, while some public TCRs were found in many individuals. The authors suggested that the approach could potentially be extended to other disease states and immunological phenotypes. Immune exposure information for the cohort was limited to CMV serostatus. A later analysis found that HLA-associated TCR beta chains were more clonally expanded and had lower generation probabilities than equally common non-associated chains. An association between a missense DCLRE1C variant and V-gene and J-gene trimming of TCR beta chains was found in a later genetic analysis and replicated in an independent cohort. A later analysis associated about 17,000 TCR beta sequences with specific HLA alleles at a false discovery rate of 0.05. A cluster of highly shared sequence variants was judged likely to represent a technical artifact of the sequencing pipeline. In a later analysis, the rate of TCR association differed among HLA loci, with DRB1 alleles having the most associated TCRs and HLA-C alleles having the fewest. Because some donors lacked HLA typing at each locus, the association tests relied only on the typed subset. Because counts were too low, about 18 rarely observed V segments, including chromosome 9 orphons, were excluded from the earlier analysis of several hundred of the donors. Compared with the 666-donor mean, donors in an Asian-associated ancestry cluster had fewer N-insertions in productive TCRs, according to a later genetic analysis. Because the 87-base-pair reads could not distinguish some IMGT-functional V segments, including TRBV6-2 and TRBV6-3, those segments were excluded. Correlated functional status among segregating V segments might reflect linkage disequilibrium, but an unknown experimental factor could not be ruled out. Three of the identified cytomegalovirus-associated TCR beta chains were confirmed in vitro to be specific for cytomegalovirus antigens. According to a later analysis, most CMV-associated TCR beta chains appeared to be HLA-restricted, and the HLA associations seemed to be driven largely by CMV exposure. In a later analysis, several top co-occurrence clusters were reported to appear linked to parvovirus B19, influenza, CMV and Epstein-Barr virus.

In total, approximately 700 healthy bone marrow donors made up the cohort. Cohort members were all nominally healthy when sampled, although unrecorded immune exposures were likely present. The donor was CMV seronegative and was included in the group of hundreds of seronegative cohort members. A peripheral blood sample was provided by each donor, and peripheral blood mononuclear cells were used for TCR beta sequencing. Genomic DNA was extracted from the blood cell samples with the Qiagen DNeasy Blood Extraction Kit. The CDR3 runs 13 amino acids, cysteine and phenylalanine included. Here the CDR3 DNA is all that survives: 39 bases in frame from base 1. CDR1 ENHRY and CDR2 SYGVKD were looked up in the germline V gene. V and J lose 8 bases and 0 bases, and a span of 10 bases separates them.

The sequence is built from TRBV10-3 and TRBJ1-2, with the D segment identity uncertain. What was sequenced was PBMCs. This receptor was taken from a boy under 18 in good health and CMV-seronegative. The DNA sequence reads TGTGCCATCGGGCAAACTTCTAACTATGGCTACACCTTC. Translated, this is CAIGQTSNYGYTF.